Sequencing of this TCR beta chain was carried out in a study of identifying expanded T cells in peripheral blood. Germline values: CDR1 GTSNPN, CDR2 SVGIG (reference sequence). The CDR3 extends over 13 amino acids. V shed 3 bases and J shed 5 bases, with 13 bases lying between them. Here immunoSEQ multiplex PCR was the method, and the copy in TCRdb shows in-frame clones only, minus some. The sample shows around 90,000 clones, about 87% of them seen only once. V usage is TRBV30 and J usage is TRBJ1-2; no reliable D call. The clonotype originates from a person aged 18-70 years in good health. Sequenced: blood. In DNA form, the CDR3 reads TGTGCCTGGAGCGCCACGGAGAGGTATGGCTACACCTTC. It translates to CAWSATERYGYTF. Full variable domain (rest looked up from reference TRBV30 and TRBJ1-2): SQTIHQWPATLVQPVGSPLSLECTVEGTSNPNLYWYRQAAGRGLQLLFYSVGIGQISSEVPQNLSASRPQDRQFILSSKKLLLSDSGFYLCAWSATERYGYTFGSGTRLTVV.